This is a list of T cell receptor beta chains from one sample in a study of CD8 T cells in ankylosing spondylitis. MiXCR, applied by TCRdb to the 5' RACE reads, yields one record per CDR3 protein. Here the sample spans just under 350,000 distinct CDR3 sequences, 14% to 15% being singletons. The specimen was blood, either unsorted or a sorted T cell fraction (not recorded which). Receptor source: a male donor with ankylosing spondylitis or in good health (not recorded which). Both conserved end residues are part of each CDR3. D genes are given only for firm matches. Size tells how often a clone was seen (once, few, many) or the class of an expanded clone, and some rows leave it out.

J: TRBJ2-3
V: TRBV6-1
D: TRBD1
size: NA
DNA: TGTGCCAGCATCAGGGACAGGGGAACAGATACGCAGTATTTT
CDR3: CASIRDRGTDTQYF

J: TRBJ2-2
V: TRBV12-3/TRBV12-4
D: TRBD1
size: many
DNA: TGTGCCAGCAGTTTAGTTTTGGGACAGAAGAACACCGGGGAGCTGTTTTTT
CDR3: CASSLVLGQKNTGELFF

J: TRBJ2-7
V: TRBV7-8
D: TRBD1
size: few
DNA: TGTGCCAGCAGCTTCTATCCGGGACAGGGTTCTCTCTACGAGCAGTACTTC
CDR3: CASSFYPGQGSLYEQYF

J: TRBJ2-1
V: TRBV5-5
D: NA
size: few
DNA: TGTGCCAGCAGCTTGGCGGGGGTAGGAAGCTACAATGAGCAGTTCTTC
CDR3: CASSLAGVGSYNEQFF

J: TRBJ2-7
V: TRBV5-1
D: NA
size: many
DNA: TGTGCCAGCAGCTTGACAGATTACGAGCAGTACTTC
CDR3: CASSLTDYEQYF

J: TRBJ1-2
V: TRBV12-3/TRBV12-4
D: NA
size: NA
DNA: TGTGCCAGCAGTTTCGGTGGCTACTATGGCTACACCTTC
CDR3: CASSFGGYYGYTF

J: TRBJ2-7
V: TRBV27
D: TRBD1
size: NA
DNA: TGTGCCAGCAGGCGACAGGGAGACTACGAGCAGTACTTC
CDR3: CASRRQGDYEQYF

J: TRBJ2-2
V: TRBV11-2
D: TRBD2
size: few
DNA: TGTGCCAGCAGCTTAGTAGCCGGGAGGGGCACCGGGGAGCTGTTTTTT
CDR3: CASSLVAGRGTGELFF

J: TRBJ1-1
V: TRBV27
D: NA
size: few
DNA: TGTGCCAGCAGTCGCCCCCGAGACAGGAACACTGAAGCTTTCTTT
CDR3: CASSRPRDRNTEAFF

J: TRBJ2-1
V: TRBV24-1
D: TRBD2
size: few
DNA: TGTGCCACCAGTGATACTAGCGGGGGGCCAGTTAATGAGCAGTTCTTC
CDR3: CATSDTSGGPVNEQFF

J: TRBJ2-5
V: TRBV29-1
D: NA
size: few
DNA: TGCAGCGCAGCACAAGAGACCCAGTACTTC
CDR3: CSAAQETQYF